This record looks at one TCR beta chain sequence and its context. The data derive from a study of blood T cell repertoires in COVID-19. Overall study: T cells, B-cell-depleted T cells, or PBMCs supplied cDNA or gDNA.

The CDR3 loop spans 14 amino acids. Germline CDR1 GTSNPN, CDR2 SVGIG (reference sequence). Sequenced by immunoSEQ multiplex PCR; TCRdb stores in-frame clones only, minus some. The data contain a few hundred thousand clones, 82% of them seen just once; the ten biggest clones take up roughly 5.3%. Individuals drawn from some 25 US areas were about 18 to 95 years old. Participant reports of clinical history set cohort assignment. Participants in the exposed group had met a COVID-19 case in the 2 weeks before joining the study. The J gene is TRBJ2-5, the V gene TRBV30, with D possibly matching TRBD2 (7 bases). Sequencing used PBMCs or T cells enriched from blood (not recorded which). The clonotype was recovered from a man aged 40-49 years who had been exposed to COVID-19. CDR3 protein: CVMERGGKQETQYF. The CDR3 DNA sequence: TGTGTCATGGAAAGGGGGGGTAAACAAGAGACCCAGTACTTC. The variable domain in full, with the rest retrieved from reference TRBV30 and TRBJ2-5, is SQTIHQWPATLVQPVGSPLSLECTVEGTSNPNLYWYRQAAGRGLQLLFYSVGIGQISSEVPQNLSASRPQDRQFILSSKKLLLSDSGFYLCVMERGGKQETQYFGPGTRLLVL.